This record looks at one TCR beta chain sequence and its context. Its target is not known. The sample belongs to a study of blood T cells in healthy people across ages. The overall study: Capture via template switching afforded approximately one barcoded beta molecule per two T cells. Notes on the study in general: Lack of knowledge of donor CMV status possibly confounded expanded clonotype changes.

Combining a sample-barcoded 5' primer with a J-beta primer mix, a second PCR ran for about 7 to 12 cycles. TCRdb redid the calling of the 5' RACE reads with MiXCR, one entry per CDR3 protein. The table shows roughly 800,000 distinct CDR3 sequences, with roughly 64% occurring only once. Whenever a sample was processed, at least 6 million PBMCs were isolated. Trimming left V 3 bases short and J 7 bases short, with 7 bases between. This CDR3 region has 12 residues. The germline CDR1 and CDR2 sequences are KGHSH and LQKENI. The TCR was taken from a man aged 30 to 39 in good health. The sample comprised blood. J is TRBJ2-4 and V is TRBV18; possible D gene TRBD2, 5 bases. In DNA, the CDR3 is TGTGCCAGCTCACCGGACTGGAACATTCAGTACTTC. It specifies CASSPDWNIQYF. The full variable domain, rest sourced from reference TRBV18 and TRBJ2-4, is NAGVMQNPRHLVRRRGQEARLRCSPMKGHSHVYWYRQLPEEGLKFMVYLQKENIIDESGMPKERFSAEFPKEGPSILRIQQVVRGDSAAYFCASSPDWNIQYFGAGTRLSVL.